These 8 T cell receptor beta chains share one sample of origin, sequenced in a study of T cells in localized non-small cell lung cancer. Profiled with immunoSEQ multiplex PCR; TCRdb holds only in-frame clones, not every one. Seen here are about 25,000 clones, less than 90% observed once, and the top ten hold about 14%. Sequences were derived from peripheral blood, sampled before any cancer treatment. The receptors stem from a female donor aged 60 or older with stage I lung adenocarcinoma.

This chain connects TRBV5-1 to TRBJ2-2, with D possibly TRBD1 on 6 matching bases. Per the germline V gene, CDR1 is SGHRS and CDR2 is YFSETQ. V was trimmed by 3 bases and J by 0 bases, leaving 12 bases between them. The CDR3 length is 16 residues. CDR3 in DNA: TGCGCCAGCAGCTCAGGTACAGGGTCGAACACCGGGGAGCTGTTTTTT. Translated: CASSSGTGSNTGELFF.

The chain carries TRBV27 and TRBJ1-3, with TRBD1 as a possible D gene (5 bases). The CDR3 consists of 17 residues. Germline CDR1 and CDR2: MNHEY and SMNVEV (reference sequence). Trimming left V 1 base short and J 0 bases short, with 13 bases between. CDR3 protein: CASSLWGSPSSGNTIYF. The CDR3 DNA follows: TGTGCCAGCAGTTTATGGGGGTCTCCAAGCTCTGGAAACACCATATATTTT.

The chain carries TRBV11-2 and TRBJ1-5, with D hard to call. V was shortened by 6 bases and J by 0 bases, with 9 bases between the two germline ends. This CDR3 comprises 14 residues. Germline V gene sequence: CDR1 SGHAT, CDR2 FQNNGV. CDR3 in amino acids: CASSHSYSNQPQHF. In DNA form, the CDR3 reads TGTGCCAGCAGTCACAGTTATAGCAATCAGCCCCAGCATTTT.

This chain links TRBV10-2 with TRBJ2-7, with unresolved D. The length of the CDR3 is 11 residues. Trimming stripped 8 bases from V and 2 bases from J, with 7 bases between. Per the germline V gene, CDR1 is WSHSY and CDR2 is SAAADI. CDR3 bases: TGCGCCAGCGCCTTGGCCTACGAGCAGTACTTC. Translated: CASALAYEQYF.

The V and J genes are TRBV19 and TRBJ2-6; 10 bases match TRBD2. CDR3 length: 16 residues. Trimming at V came to 7 bases and at J to 0 bases, leaving 3 bases not matched to a gene. CDR1 is LNHDA and CDR2 is SQIVND in the germline V gene (reference sequence). CDR3 sequence: CASTGTSVSGANVLTF. CDR3 DNA sequence: TGTGCCAGTACCGGGACTAGCGTCTCTGGGGCCAACGTCCTGACTTTC.

This clone was counted a single time. The chain has TRBV2 and TRBJ2-5; a weak D match, TRBD1 (5 bases). The CDR3 runs 14 residues. Germline V gene sequence: CDR1 SNHLY, CDR2 FYNNEI. Trimming stripped 2 bases from V and 6 bases from J, with 13 bases between. CDR3 protein: CASSELVRAKTQYF. The CDR3, as DNA: TGTGCCAGCAGTGAATTGGTCAGGGCAAAGACCCAGTACTTC.

The CDR3 loop is CASSLGPSEYNEQFF. The CDR3 nucleotides read TGCGCCAGCAGCTTGGGACCTAGCGAGTACAATGAGCAGTTCTTC. The chain has TRBV5-1 and TRBJ2-1, with a tentative D call TRBD2 (6 bases). The CDR3 runs 15 residues. Germline CDR1 and CDR2: SGHRS and YFSETQ. V was trimmed by 0 bases and J by 4 bases, leaving 11 bases between them.

The chain has TRBV5-6 and TRBJ2-5, with 8 bases fitting TRBD1. J was trimmed by 5 bases and V by 0 bases; bases with no gene match: 9. CDR1 is SGHDT and CDR2 is YYEEEE in the germline V gene. This CDR3 contains 16 residues. CDR3 bases: TGTGCCAGCAGCTTGGGGTTTGCAGGGGGCGGGGAGACCCAGTACTTC. Translating gives CASSLGFAGGGETQYF.